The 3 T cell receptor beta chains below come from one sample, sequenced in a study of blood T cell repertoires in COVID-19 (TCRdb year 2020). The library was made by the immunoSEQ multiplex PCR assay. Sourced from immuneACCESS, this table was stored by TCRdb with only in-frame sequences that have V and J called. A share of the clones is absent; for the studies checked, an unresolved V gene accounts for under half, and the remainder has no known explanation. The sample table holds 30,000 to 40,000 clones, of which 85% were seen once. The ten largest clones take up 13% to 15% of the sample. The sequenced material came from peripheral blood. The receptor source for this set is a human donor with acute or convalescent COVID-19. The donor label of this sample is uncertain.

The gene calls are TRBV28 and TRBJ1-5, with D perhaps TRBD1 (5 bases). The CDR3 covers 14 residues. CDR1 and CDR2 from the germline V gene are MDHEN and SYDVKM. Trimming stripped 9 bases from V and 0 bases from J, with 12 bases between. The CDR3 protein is CASSQGSSNQPQHF. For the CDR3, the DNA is TGTGCCAGTTCCCAGGGCTCTAGCAATCAGCCCCAGCATTTT.

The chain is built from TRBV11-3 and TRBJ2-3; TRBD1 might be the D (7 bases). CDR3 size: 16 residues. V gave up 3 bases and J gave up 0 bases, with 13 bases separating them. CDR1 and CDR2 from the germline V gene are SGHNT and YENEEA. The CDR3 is CASSLGGTVSTDTQYF. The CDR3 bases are TGTGCCAGCAGCTTGGGCGGGACAGTTAGCACAGATACGCAGTATTTT.

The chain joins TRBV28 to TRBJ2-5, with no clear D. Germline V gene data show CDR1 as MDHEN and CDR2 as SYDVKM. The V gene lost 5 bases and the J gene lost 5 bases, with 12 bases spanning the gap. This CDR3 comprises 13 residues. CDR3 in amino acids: CASSPPRWETQYF. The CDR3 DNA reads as TGTGCCAGCAGTCCTCCCCGGTGGGAGACCCAGTACTTC.